The 15 T cell receptor beta chains listed next were all sequenced from one sample in a study of CD8+ T cells in alopecia areata. In each case, RNA was isolated and then reverse transcribed into cDNA as the sequencing template. Clones were read by immunoSEQ multiplex PCR, and TCRdb kept only the in-frame ones, dropping some. The sample holds roughly 30,000 clones, approximately 60% seen once. Sequencing used NKG2D-high CD8+ T cells sorted from blood. Receptor source: a human donor with alopecia areata.

This chain uses TRBV7-2 with TRBJ2-1, with D possibly TRBD2 on 6 matching bases. The CDR3 totals 13 residues. Germline V lookup: CDR1 SGHTA, CDR2 FQGNSA. The V and J ends lost 1 base and 7 bases respectively, with 8 bases between them. The CDR3 is CASSLGGENEQFF. The CDR3 DNA sequence: TGTGCCAGCAGCTTAGGGGGGGAGAATGAGCAGTTCTTC.

This chain's CDR3 is CASSPSWGYEQFF. The DNA for the CDR3 is TGTGCCAGTAGTCCCAGTTGGGGCTATGAGCAGTTCTTC. This chain connects TRBV19 to TRBJ2-1; D is perhaps TRBD1 (5 bases). The length of the CDR3 is 13 residues. With 5 bases removed from V and 8 bases from J, the gap between germline ends came to 13 bases. Germline V gives CDR1 LNHDA, CDR2 SQIVND (reference sequence).

J is TRBJ2-7 and V is TRBV11-2; D unclear. This CDR3 has 15 residues. CDR1 is SGHAT and CDR2 is FQNNGV in the germline V gene. The V end was cut by 5 bases, the J end by 2 bases, with 16 bases between. CDR3 region: CASSLSRPPTYEQYF. The CDR3 coding sequence is TGTGCCAGCAGCCTCAGTCGGCCGCCAACCTACGAGCAGTACTTC.

This clone appeared a few times. The chain is built from TRBV5-6 and TRBJ2-1; D ambiguous. V was cut by 2 bases and J by 4 bases, with 4 bases left in between. The CDR3 spans 12 residues. Germline CDR1 is SGHDT and CDR2 is YYEEEE. Written as DNA, the CDR3 is TGTGCCAGCAGCTTCTTGTACAATGAGCAGTTCTTC. It translates to CASSFLYNEQFF.

The chain couples TRBV27 to TRBJ2-6, with D perhaps being TRBD1 or TRBD2 (5 bases each). The ends were cut back, 3 bases at V and 0 bases at J, with 15 bases in the middle. Germline assignment: CDR1 MNHEY and CDR2 SMNVEV (reference sequence). This CDR3 is 18 amino acids long. The CDR3 sequence: CASSFGARAYSGANVLTF. DNA for the CDR3: TGTGCCAGCAGTTTCGGGGCCAGGGCTTACTCTGGGGCCAACGTCCTGACTTTC.

The genes are TRBV7-9 and TRBJ1-1, with TRBD1 identical over 8 bases. Germline trimming cut 7 bases from V and 3 bases from J; bases unmatched to any gene: 4. CDR1 is SEHNR, CDR2 FQNEAQ, per germline (reference sequence). The CDR3 is 13 residues long. CDR3 in DNA: TGTGCCAGCAACGACAGGGGATACACTGAAGCTTTCTTT. It is translated as CASNDRGYTEAFF. Full variable domain (missing parts from reference TRBV7-9 and TRBJ1-1): DTGVSQNPRHKITKRGQNVTFRCDPISEHNRLYWYRQTLGQGPEFLTYFQNEAQLEKSRLLSDRFSAERPKGSFSTLEIQRTEQGDSAMYLCASNDRGYTEAFFGQGTRLTVV.

This chain uses TRBV7-9 with TRBJ2-7, with 9 bases aligning to TRBD1. The V and J ends lost 8 bases and 2 bases, in that order; junction bases with no gene match: 13. CDR3 length equals 16 residues. CDR1 is SEHNR and CDR2 is FQNEAQ in the germline V gene (reference sequence). Here the CDR3 reads CASVESTGGFTYEQYF. As DNA, the CDR3 is TGTGCCAGCGTCGAGTCGACAGGGGGTTTTACCTACGAGCAGTACTTC.

This sequence joins TRBV13 and TRBJ2-7; 7 bases agree with TRBD1. With V trimmed by 5 bases and J by 0 bases, 7 bases remained unmatched. CDR1 and CDR2 (germline): PRHDT, FYEKMQ (reference sequence). CDR3 length equals 15 residues. The DNA for the CDR3 is TGTGCCAGCAGCCTAACCGGGACAGCCTCCTACGAGCAGTACTTC. Its translation is CASSLTGTASYEQYF.

CDR3 region: CASSPHLYGLKTYEQYF. DNA of the CDR3: TGCGCCAGCAGTCCGCATCTATATGGACTAAAAACCTACGAGCAGTACTTC. This chain uses TRBV23-1 with TRBJ2-7; the D gene is possibly TRBD2 (6 bases). TRBV23-1 is recorded as an ORF, its role being uncertain. CDR3 length equals 17 residues. Deletions cut 4 bases from V and 2 bases from J, with 21 bases between.

This clone has just a few counts. The chain links TRBV19 to TRBJ1-1; possibly TRBD1 for D (5 bases). The CDR3 covers 15 residues. Trimming shortened V by 6 bases and J by 0 bases, and 14 bases separated the two germline ends. The germline V gene encodes CDR1 LNHDA and CDR2 SQIVND (reference sequence). The CDR3 reads CASSETDRLNTEAFF. CDR3 bases: TGTGCCAGTAGCGAGACTGACAGACTGAACACTGAAGCTTTCTTT.

V is TRBV5-4 and J is TRBJ2-7; the D gene is possibly TRBD2 (5 bases). Per the germline V gene, CDR1 is SGHNT and CDR2 is YYREEE (reference sequence). V was clipped by 4 bases and J by 3 bases, with 8 bases between them. CDR3 length: 12 amino acids. The DNA of the CDR3 is TGTGCCAGCAGCATCCGGGACTACGAGCAGTACTTC. Translation gives CASSIRDYEQYF.

The chain combines TRBV11-2 with TRBJ2-5; 13 nucleotides align to TRBD2. Losses at the gene ends were 0 bases for V and 5 bases for J; bases not matched to a gene: 6. Germline V gene data show CDR1 as SGHAT and CDR2 as FQNNGV. The CDR3 is 17 amino acids. CDR3 sequence reads: CASSLELAGGPVETQYF. CDR3 sequence (DNA): TGTGCCAGCAGCTTAGAACTAGCGGGGGGGCCCGTTGAGACCCAGTACTTC.

The rearrangement joins TRBV2 to TRBJ2-1; D not certain. CDR3 length: 11 amino acids. The germline V and J ends were trimmed by 4 bases and 4 bases, with 2 bases remaining between them. Looked up from germline, CDR1 is SNHLY and CDR2 is FYNNEI. The CDR3 protein is CASSAYNEQFF. The CDR3 coding sequence is TGTGCCAGCAGTGCGTACAATGAGCAGTTCTTC.

The chain employs TRBV28 and TRBJ2-3; D call uncertain. CDR3 length: 16 residues. V was trimmed by 7 bases and J by 1 base, leaving 18 bases between them. The germline V gene has CDR1 MDHEN and CDR2 SYDVKM. CDR3 protein: CASTFQDLRGTDTQYF. DNA of the CDR3: TGTGCCAGCACCTTCCAGGACCTTCGAGGCACAGATACGCAGTATTTT.

The chain uses TRBV30 and TRBJ1-2; D is perhaps TRBD1 (6 bases). Germline V lookup: CDR1 GTSNPN, CDR2 SVGIG (reference sequence). The CDR3 contains 14 residues. Trimming shortened V by 4 bases and J by 2 bases, and 14 bases separated the two germline ends. DNA of the CDR3: TGTGCCTGGACAGGGGAATGGGTAAACTATGGCTACACCTTC. It translates to CAWTGEWVNYGYTF.